This TCR beta chain is drawn from a study of response to subunit inactivated influenza vaccine. Study-wide results and caveats: A suggestion made by the authors is that each seasonal influenza vaccination recruits few new T cells.

This CDR3 region has 14 residues. V shed 5 bases and J shed 7 bases, with 14 bases lying between them. TCRdb re-derived calls from the RT-PCR reads in MiXCR, one entry per CDR3 protein. The repertoire holds almost 600,000 distinct CDR3 sequences, approximately 14% seen once, with around 10% in the top ten. The sample holds a few counts of this clonotype. Its specificity is not known. V usage is TRBV12-3 or TRBV12-4 and J usage is TRBJ2-2; D is undetermined. The receptor was derived from a man between 45 and 60 years old who received an inactivated influenza vaccine. Sequencing was performed on PBMCs from blood, taken 11 to 12 days after vaccination. The CDR3 loop reads CASSPRTGGGELFF. For the CDR3, the DNA is TGTGCCAGCAGTCCCCGGACGGGTGGCGGGGAGCTGTTTTTT.